One and the same sample provided the 2 T cell receptor beta chains below, sequenced in a study of CD8 T cells in Susac syndrome. An input of about 0.5 to 1 ug of RNA was subjected to reverse transcription using random hexamers. A single record per CDR3 protein comes from TCRdb applying MiXCR to the immunoSEQ multiplex PCR reads. The sample yields around 170,000 distinct CDR3 sequences, approximately 95% seen once. Input material: CD8+ T cells from PBMCs. Receptors were obtained from a human donor with Susac syndrome.

This chain uses TRBV20-1 with TRBJ1-5, with D uncertain. V was cut by 3 bases and J by 7 bases, with 13 bases left in between. CDR1 is DFQATT, CDR2 SNEGSKA, per germline (reference sequence). The CDR3 loop spans 13 amino acids. The DNA of the CDR3 is TGCAGTGCTAGGGGGTTGCTTACCCAGCCCCAGCATTTT. It encodes CSARGLLTQPQHF.

V is TRBV9 and J is TRBJ2-4; a possible D gene is TRBD2 (7 bases). The CDR3 is made up of 16 amino acids. V lost 0 bases to trimming and J lost 5 bases, with 15 bases between them. Germline-derived CDR1 and CDR2 are SGDLS and YYNGEE. Written as DNA, the CDR3 is TGTGCCAGCAGCGTAGAGGGGGAGGGCGACGAAAACATTCAGTACTTC. Protein product: CASSVEGEGDENIQYF.